This TCR beta chain was obtained from a study of long-term antiretroviral therapy in people with HIV. On this clone: Its target is unknown.

Version v3.0 of the immunoSEQ assay was performed at survey level. Data came from immunoSEQ multiplex PCR; TCRdb stores just in-frame clones and leaves some out. The repertoire holds 20,000 to 25,000 clones, with 81% as singletons. The CDR3 runs 13 residues. The V end lost 0 bases, the J end lost 3 bases, and 4 bases lay between the germline ends. CDR1 is LGHNA, CDR2 YSLEER, per germline. Every one of the participants with HIV received treatment in the United States. Findings and caveats of the study: Adherence to ART, viral resistance and therapy changes lacked any data. HIV repertoires spanned tighter CDR3 length ranges than controls did.

The chain uses TRBV4-3 and TRBJ2-3; no definite D call. This receptor was identified in a man aged 35 to 55 with HIV. The sample here was unsorted PBMCs, taken 0.1 years before starting antiretroviral therapy. CDR3 sequence reads: CASSQDWTDTQYF. The CDR3, as DNA: TGCGCCAGCAGCCAAGATTGGACAGATACGCAGTATTTT.